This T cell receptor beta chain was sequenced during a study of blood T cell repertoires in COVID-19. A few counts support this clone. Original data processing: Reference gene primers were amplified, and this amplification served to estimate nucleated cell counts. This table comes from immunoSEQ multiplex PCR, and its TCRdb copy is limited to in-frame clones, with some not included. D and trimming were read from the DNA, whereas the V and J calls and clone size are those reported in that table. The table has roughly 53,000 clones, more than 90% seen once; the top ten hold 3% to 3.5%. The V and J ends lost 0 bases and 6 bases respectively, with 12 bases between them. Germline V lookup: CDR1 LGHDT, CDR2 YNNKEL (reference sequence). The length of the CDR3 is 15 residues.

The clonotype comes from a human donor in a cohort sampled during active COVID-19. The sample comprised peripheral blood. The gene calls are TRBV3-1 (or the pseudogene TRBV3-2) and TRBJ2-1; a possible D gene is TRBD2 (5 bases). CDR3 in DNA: TGTGCCAGCAGCCAAGATCTCGAGCTAGCCAATGAGCAGTTCTTC. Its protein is CASSQDLELANEQFF.